These T cell receptor beta chains were read from a single sample in a study of T cell responses to AZD1222 COVID-19 vaccine. Data came from immunoSEQ multiplex PCR; TCRdb stores just in-frame clones and leaves some out. The profile shows under 200,000 clones, 87% of them singletons. This material consisted of peripheral blood, taken 28 days after the second AZD1222 dose. The receptors stem from an adult who received the AZD1222 COVID-19 vaccine. Both conserved end residues are part of each CDR3. D genes are given only for firm matches. Expanded clones get a size class; other rows say once, few or many, or leave the size out.

clone_size	d_call	v_call	j_call	cdr3_aa	cdr3_nt
.	.	TRBV12-3/TRBV12-4	TRBJ2-7	CASSLGVSADHF	TGTGCCAGCAGTTTGGGCGTAAGCGCCGACCATTTC
.	.	TRBV9	TRBJ2-7	CASSAGYEQYF	TGTGCCAGCAGCGCCGGCTACGAGCAGTACTTC
.	.	TRBV14	TRBJ2-7	CASSQAGLREQYF	TGTGCCAGCAGCCAAGCAGGGTTGAGGGAGCAGTACTTC
.	.	TRBV15	TRBJ1-1	CATSRTLQENTEAFF	TGTGCCACCAGCAGGACCCTACAGGAGAACACTGAAGCTTTCTTT
few	.	TRBV20-1	TRBJ2-7	CSANSGHEQYF	TGCAGTGCTAATTCAGGGCACGAGCAGTACTTC
.	.	TRBV29-1	TRBJ1-1	CSVSGLNTEAFF	TGCAGCGTTTCCGGGCTGAACACTGAAGCTTTCTTT
.	.	TRBV4-3	TRBJ2-1	CASSHVGLSYNEQFF	TGCGCCAGCAGCCATGTCGGGCTCTCCTACAATGAGCAGTTCTTC
.	.	TRBV10-3	TRBJ2-1	CAIADGRLFF	TGTGCCATCGCGGATGGCAGGCTGTTCTTC
once	.	TRBV5-1	TRBJ1-1	CASSLDLWGENTEAFF	TGCGCCAGCAGCTTGGATCTGTGGGGTGAGAACACTGAAGCTTTCTTT
.	.	TRBV19	TRBJ1-2	CASRGGGDNSLNSESYGYTF	TGTGCCAGTAGGGGTGGAGGGGATAACTCACTCAACTCAGAGTCTTATGGCTACACCTTC
.	.	TRBV11-2	TRBJ1-5	CATRGGNSNQPQHF	TGTGCCACCCGCGGCGGAAATAGCAATCAGCCCCAGCATTTT
.	TRBD2	TRBV5-4	TRBJ2-1	CASSFGSGDDEQFF	TGTGCCAGCAGCTTCGGGAGCGGGGACGATGAGCAGTTCTTC
once	.	TRBV24-1	TRBJ1-1	CATSDYRTSRAMNTEAFF	TGTGCCACCAGTGATTACAGAACCTCACGAGCCATGAACACTGAAGCTTTCTTT
.	.	TRBV12-5	TRBJ2-3	CASGLGKGVDTQYF	TGTGCTAGTGGTTTGGGCAAGGGGGTAGATACGCAGTATTTT
.	.	TRBV2	TRBJ1-4	CASSERTADNEKLFF	TGTGCCAGCAGTGAACGGACAGCAGATAATGAAAAACTGTTTTTT
.	TRBD1	TRBV5-4	TRBJ2-2	CASSRDSLTGELFF	TGTGCCAGCAGCCGGGACAGCCTAACCGGGGAGCTGTTTTTT
.	.	TRBV29-1	TRBJ1-2	CSVEGGDFNYGYTF	TGCAGCGTTGAAGGGGGGGACTTTAACTATGGCTACACCTTC
.	TRBD2	TRBV11-3	TRBJ2-1	CASSLSGGDTYNEQFF	TGTGCCAGCAGCTTAAGCGGGGGGGATACCTACAATGAGCAGTTCTTC
.	TRBD1	TRBV11-3	TRBJ1-3	CASSLILFRGSGAGNTIYF	TGTGCCAGCAGCTTAATACTGTTCAGGGGGTCAGGGGCTGGAAACACCATATATTTT
.	TRBD1	TRBV2	TRBJ1-1	CASSRTGGGTEAFF	TGTGCCAGCAGTCGGACAGGGGGTGGGACTGAAGCTTTCTTT
few	TRBD1	TRBV12-5	TRBJ2-7	CASGLDRDRGLNYEQYF	TGTGCTAGTGGTTTGGACCGGGACAGGGGGCTTAACTACGAGCAGTACTTC
.	.	TRBV6-5	TRBJ1-1	CASNPLVPNTEAFF	TGTGCCAGCAACCCTTTGGTCCCGAACACTGAAGCTTTCTTT
once	.	TRBV11-2	TRBJ2-1	CASSLELYNEQFF	TGTGCCAGCAGCTTAGAACTCTACAATGAGCAGTTCTTC
.	.	TRBV6-5	TRBJ1-1	CASSVEVYTEAFF	TGTGCCAGCAGCGTAGAGGTTTACACTGAAGCTTTCTTT
.	.	TRBV2	TRBJ2-2	CASSAYRNGAGELFF	TGTGCCAGCAGTGCCTACAGGAATGGGGCCGGGGAGCTGTTTTTT
.	TRBD1	TRBV18	TRBJ2-4	CASSEQGAKNIQYF	TGTGCCAGCTCAGAACAGGGGGCCAAAAACATTCAGTACTTC
once	.	TRBV29-1	TRBJ2-1	CSVDGSHFTGNEQFF	TGCAGCGTTGATGGTTCGCACTTTACGGGGAATGAGCAGTTCTTC
.	.	TRBV9	TRBJ1-4	CASSRGATNEKLFF	TGTGCCAGCAGCCGGGGCGCAACTAATGAAAAACTGTTTTTT
.	.	TRBV5-8	TRBJ1-2	CASSAFGSNYGYTF	TGTGCCAGCAGCGCGTTCGGTTCTAACTATGGCTACACCTTC
.	TRBD1	TRBV11-2	TRBJ2-6	CASSKLRDRDTGANVLTF	TGTGCCAGCAGCAAACTCCGGGACAGGGATACTGGGGCCAACGTCCTGACTTTC
.	.	TRBV6-2/TRBV6-3	TRBJ1-5	CASSYSRARGLNQPQHF	TGTGCCAGCAGTTACTCTCGGGCACGAGGGCTTAATCAGCCCCAGCATTTT
.	.	TRBV2	TRBJ1-1	CASRILPGEAFF	TGTGCCAGCAGGATCTTGCCGGGTGAAGCTTTCTTT
.	.	TRBV5-4	TRBJ1-2	CASSGQAQGNYGYTF	TGTGCCAGCAGCGGTCAAGCCCAGGGAAACTATGGCTACACCTTC
.	TRBD1	TRBV4-2	TRBJ2-1	CASSHYAGTGLNNEQFF	TGTGCCAGCAGCCATTATGCCGGGACAGGACTCAACAATGAGCAGTTCTTC
.	.	TRBV11-2	TRBJ1-4	CASSLGTGTKRSLDEKLFF	TGTGCCAGCAGCTTAGGGACCGGGACGAAGAGATCACTGGACGAAAAACTGTTTTTT
.	.	TRBV6-5	TRBJ1-4	CASSYSEGGNEKLFF	TGTGCCAGCAGTTACTCGGAGGGGGGGAATGAAAAACTGTTTTTT
.	TRBD2	TRBV9	TRBJ2-2	CASSVSGGAINTGELFF	TGTGCCAGCAGCGTGAGCGGGGGGGCCATTAACACCGGGGAGCTGTTTTTT
.	TRBD2	TRBV5-1	TRBJ2-3	CASSSSLAGYTDTQYF	TGCGCCAGCAGCTCATCACTAGCGGGGTACACAGATACGCAGTATTTT
.	.	TRBV12-5	TRBJ2-7	CASGLGGTYEQYF	TGTGCTAGTGGTTTGGGCGGGACCTACGAGCAGTACTTC
.	.	TRBV27	TRBJ1-2	CASSSVGGYTF	TGTGCCAGCAGTTCGGTGGGGGGCTACACCTTC
.	TRBD1	TRBV10-1	TRBJ1-5	CASSEEDRGYSNQPQHF	TGCGCCAGCAGTGAGGAGGACAGGGGGTATAGCAATCAGCCCCAGCATTTT
.	.	TRBV30	TRBJ1-1	CAWSVLGGQNTEAFF	TGTGCCTGGAGTGTACTAGGAGGACAGAACACTGAAGCTTTCTTT
few	.	TRBV6-5	TRBJ1-1	CASSALRGSHTEAFF	TGTGCCAGCAGCGCCCTCAGGGGATCTCACACTGAAGCTTTCTTT
.	.	TRBV7-9	TRBJ2-1	CASSLSGAAYNEQFF	TGTGCCAGCAGCTTATCAGGGGCGGCCTACAATGAGCAGTTCTTC
.	TRBD1	TRBV6-5	TRBJ1-2	CASRGGTGFGYTF	TGTGCCAGCAGGGGGGGGACAGGGTTCGGCTACACCTTC
.	TRBD1	TRBV28	TRBJ2-7	CASRQGTYEQYF	TGTGCCAGCCGACAGGGTACCTACGAGCAGTACTTC
.	TRBD1	TRBV19	TRBJ1-1	CASSLGTENTEAFF	TGTGCCAGTAGTCTCGGGACAGAGAACACTGAAGCTTTCTTT
.	.	TRBV1	TRBJ2-2	CTSSLSRSLNTGELFF	TGCACCAGCAGCCTGAGTCGCTCGTTGAACACCGGGGAGCTGTTTTTT
.	TRBD1	TRBV29-1	TRBJ1-1	CSVDIGTGGYEAFF	TGCAGCGTTGACATAGGGACAGGGGGCTATGAAGCTTTCTTT
.	TRBD1	TRBV6-4	TRBJ2-1	CASSEMSGTGNEQFF	TGTGCCAGCAGTGAGATGAGCGGGACAGGGAATGAGCAGTTCTTC
.	.	TRBV7-9	TRBJ1-4	CASSFHSREKLFF	TGTGCCAGCAGCTTTCACAGCCGGGAAAAACTGTTTTTT
.	.	TRBV4-2	TRBJ2-1	CASRHQGLAYNEQFF	TGTGCCAGCAGACATCAGGGGCTTGCCTACAATGAGCAGTTCTTC